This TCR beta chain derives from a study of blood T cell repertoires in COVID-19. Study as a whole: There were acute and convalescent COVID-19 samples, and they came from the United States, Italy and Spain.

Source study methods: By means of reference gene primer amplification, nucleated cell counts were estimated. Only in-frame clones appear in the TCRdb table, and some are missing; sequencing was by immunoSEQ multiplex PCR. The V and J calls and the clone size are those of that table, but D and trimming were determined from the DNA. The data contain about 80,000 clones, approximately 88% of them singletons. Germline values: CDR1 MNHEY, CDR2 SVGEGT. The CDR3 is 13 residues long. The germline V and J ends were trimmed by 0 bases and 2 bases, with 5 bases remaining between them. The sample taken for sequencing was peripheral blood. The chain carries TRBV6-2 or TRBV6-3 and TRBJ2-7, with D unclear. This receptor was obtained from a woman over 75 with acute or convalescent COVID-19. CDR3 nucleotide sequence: TGTGCCAGCAGTTACTCGACACCCTACGAGCAGTACTTC. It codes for CASSYSTPYEQYF.